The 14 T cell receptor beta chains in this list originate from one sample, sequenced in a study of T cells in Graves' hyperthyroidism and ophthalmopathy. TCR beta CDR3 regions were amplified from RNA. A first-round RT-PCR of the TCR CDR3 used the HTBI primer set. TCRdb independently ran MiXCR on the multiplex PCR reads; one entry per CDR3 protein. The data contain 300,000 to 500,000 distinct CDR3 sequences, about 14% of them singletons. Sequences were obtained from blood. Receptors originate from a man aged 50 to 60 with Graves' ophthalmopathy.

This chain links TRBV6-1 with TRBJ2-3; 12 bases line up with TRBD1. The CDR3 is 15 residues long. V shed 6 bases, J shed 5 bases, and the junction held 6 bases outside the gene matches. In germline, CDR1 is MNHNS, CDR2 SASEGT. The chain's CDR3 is CASRGTGGRIDTQYF. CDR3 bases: TGTGCCAGCAGAGGGACAGGGGGCCGTATAGATACGCAGTATTTT.

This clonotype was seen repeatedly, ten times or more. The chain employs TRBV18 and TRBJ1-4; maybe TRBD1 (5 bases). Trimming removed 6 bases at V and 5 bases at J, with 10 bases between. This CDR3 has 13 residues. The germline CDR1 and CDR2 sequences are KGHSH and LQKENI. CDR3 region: CASSRDGNEKLFF. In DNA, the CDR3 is TGTGCCAGCTCCCGGGACGGGAATGAAAAACTGTTTTTT.

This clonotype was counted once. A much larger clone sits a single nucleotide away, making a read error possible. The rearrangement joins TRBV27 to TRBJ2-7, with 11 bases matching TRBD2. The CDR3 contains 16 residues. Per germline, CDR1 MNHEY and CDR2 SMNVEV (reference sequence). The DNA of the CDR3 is TGTGCCAGCAGTTTGTTGACTAGCGGGATAGCCTACGGGCAGTACTTC. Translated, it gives CASSLLTSGIAYGQYF.

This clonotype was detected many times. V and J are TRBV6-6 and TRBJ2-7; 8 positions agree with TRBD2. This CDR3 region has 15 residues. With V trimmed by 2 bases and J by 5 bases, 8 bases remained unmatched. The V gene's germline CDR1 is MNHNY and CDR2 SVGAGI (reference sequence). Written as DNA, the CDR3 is TGTGCCAGCAGTTACGGTTGGGGACTAGAACACGAGCAGTACTTC. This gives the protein CASSYGWGLEHEQYF.

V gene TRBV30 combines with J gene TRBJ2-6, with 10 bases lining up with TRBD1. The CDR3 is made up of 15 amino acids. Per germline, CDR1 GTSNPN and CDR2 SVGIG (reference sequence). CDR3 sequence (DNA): TGTGCTTTCGGGACAGGGGCGGCCGGGGCCAACGTCCTGACTTTC. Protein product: CAFGTGAAGANVLTF. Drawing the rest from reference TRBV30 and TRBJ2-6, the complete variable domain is SQTIHQWPATLVQPVGSPLSLECTVEGTSNPNLYWYRQAAGRGLQLLFYSVGIGQISSEVPQNLSASRPQDRQFILSSKKLLLSDSGFYLCAFGTGAAGANVLTFGAGSRLTVL.

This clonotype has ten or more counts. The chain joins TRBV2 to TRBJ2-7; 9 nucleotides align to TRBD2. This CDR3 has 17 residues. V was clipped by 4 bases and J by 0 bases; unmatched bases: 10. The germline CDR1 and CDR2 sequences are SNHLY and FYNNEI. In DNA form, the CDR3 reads TGTGCCAGCAGTGCCGCCGAACTAGCGGGTAGCTCCTACGAGCAGTACTTC. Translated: CASSAAELAGSSYEQYF.

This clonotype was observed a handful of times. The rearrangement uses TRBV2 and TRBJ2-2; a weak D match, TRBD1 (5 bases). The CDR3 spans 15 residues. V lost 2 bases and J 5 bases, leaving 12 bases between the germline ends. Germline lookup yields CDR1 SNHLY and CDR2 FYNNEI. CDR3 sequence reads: CASSETAGWTGELFF. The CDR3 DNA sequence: TGTGCCAGCAGTGAAACGGCAGGGTGGACCGGGGAGCTGTTTTTT. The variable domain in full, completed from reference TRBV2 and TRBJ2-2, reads EPEVTQTPSHQVTQMGQEVILRCVPISNHLYFYWYRQILGQKVEFLVSFYNNEISEKSEIFDDQFSVERPDGSNFTLKIRSTKLEDSAMYFCASSETAGWTGELFFGEGSRLTVL.

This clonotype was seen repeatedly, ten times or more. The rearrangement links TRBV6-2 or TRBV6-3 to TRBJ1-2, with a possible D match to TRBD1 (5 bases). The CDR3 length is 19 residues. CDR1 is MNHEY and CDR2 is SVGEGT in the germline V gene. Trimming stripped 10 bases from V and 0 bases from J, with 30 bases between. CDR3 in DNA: TGTGCCACCACCATTAAACCTCCATTCGGGGCAGCCGCTAACTATGGCTACACCTTC. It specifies CATTIKPPFGAAANYGYTF.

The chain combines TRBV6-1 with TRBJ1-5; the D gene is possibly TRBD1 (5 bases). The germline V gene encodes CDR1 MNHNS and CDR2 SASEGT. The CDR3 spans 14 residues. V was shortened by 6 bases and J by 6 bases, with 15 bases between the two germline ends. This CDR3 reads CASSRDSFGQPQHF. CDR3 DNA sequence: TGTGCCAGCAGCCGCGACAGTTTCGGTCAGCCCCAGCATTTT.

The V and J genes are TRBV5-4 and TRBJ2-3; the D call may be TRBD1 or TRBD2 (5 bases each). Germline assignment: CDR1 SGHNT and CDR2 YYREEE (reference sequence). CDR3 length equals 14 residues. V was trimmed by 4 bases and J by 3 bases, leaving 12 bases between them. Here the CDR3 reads CASSPSWGTDTQYF. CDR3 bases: TGTGCCAGCAGCCCCTCGTGGGGGACAGATACGCAGTATTTT.

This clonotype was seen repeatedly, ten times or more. The CDR3 protein is CASSLGDRTAFF. CDR3 in DNA: TGCGCCAGCAGCTTGGGGGACAGGACGGCTTTCTTT. This rearrangement joins TRBV5-1 to TRBJ1-1; TRBD1 agrees at 8 bases. The CDR3 extends over 12 amino acids. Trimming at V came to 0 bases and at J to 11 bases, leaving 3 bases not matched to a gene. CDR1 and CDR2 (germline): SGHRS, YFSETQ.

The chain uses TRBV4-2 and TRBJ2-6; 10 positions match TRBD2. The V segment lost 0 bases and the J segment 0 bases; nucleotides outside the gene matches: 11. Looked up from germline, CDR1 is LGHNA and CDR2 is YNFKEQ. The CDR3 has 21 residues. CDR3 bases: TGTGCCAGCAGCCAAGAAAGCGTTCGGGGACTAGCGTCCTCTGGGGCCAACGTCCTGACTTTC. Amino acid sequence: CASSQESVRGLASSGANVLTF.

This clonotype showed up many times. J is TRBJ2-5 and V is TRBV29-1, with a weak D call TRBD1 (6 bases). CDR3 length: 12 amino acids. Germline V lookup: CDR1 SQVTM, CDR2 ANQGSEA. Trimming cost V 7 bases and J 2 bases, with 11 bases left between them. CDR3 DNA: TGCAGCGCTGGACAGAGTCAAGAGACCCAGTACTTC. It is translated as CSAGQSQETQYF.

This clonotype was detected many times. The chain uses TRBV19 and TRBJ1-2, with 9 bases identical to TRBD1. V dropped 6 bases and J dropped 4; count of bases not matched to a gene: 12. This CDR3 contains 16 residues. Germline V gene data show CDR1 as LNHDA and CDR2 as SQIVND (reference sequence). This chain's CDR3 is CASSLLQGAQSYGYTF. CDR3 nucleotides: TGTGCCAGTAGCCTACTACAGGGGGCGCAGAGCTATGGCTACACCTTC.